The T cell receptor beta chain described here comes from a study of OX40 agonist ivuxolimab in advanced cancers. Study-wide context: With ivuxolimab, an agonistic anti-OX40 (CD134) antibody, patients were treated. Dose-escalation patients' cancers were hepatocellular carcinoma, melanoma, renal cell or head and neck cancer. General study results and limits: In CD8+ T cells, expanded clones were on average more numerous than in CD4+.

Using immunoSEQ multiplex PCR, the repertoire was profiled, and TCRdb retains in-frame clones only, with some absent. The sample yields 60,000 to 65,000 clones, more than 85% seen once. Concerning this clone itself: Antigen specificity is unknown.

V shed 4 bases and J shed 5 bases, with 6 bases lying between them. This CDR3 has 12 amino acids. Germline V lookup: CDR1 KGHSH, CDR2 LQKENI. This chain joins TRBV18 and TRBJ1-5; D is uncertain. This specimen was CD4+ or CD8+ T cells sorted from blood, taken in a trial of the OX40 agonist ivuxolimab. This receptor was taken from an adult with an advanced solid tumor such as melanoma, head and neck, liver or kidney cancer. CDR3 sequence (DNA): TGTGCCAGCTCACGGGATGATCAGCCCCAGCATTTT. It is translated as CASSRDDQPQHF.